This is a list of T cell receptor beta chains from one sample in a study of a mutant IDH1 vaccine in newly diagnosed glioma. Profiled with immunoSEQ multiplex PCR; TCRdb holds only in-frame clones, not every one. This table holds roughly 84,000 clones, approximately 80% found once. The sample was PBMCs, taken from a glioma patient treated with radiotherapy, temozolomide or both. The receptors were gathered from a man between 35 and 55 years old with glioma. Some clones in this sample may be carry-over from other donors' samples. Each CDR3 is given with its conserved first and last residue. A D gene is named only where the DNA matches it firmly. A clone size is listed for some rows: how often the clone was seen (once, few, many), or a class if it is expanded.

V,D,J,size,CDR3,DNA
TRBV2,NA,TRBJ1-5,NA,CASSLQSSSNQPQHF,TGTGCCAGCAGCTTACAGAGCTCTAGCAATCAGCCCCAGCATTTT
TRBV2,TRBD1,TRBJ1-1,NA,CASATGENTEAFF,TGTGCCAGCGCGACAGGGGAAAACACTGAAGCTTTCTTT
TRBV14,TRBD1,TRBJ1-2,once,CASSRMTPGQDNGYTF,TGTGCCAGCAGCCGTATGACTCCGGGACAGGACAATGGCTACACCTTC
TRBV13,NA,TRBJ2-2,once,CATTFGGELFF,TGTGCCACCACCTTTGGCGGGGAGCTGTTTTTT
TRBV6-1,TRBD1,TRBJ1-1,NA,CALKGTGPTEAFF,TGTGCCCTAAAGGGGACAGGTCCTACTGAAGCTTTCTTT
TRBV13,NA,TRBJ1-1,NA,CASSLGDKEGAEAFF,TGTGCCAGCAGCCTTGGGGACAAGGAAGGTGCTGAAGCTTTCTTT
TRBV30,NA,TRBJ1-1,few,CAWSSQPNTEAFF,TGTGCCTGGAGTTCACAGCCTAACACTGAAGCTTTCTTT
TRBV2,NA,TRBJ2-4,NA,CASGGASIQYF,TGTGCCAGCGGGGGGGCAAGCATTCAGTACTTC
TRBV6-1,NA,TRBJ2-7,NA,CASSEPQGAPYEQYF,TGTGCCAGCAGTGAACCCCAGGGCGCCCCCTACGAGCAGTACTTC
TRBV7-9,TRBD1,TRBJ1-1,once,CASSLKGGGQGVNTEAFF,TGTGCCAGCAGCTTAAAGGGCGGCGGACAGGGGGTGAACACTGAAGCTTTCTTT
TRBV29-1,NA,TRBJ2-1,NA,CSVLGPDGPDAYNEQFF,TGCAGCGTTCTGGGGCCTGACGGGCCAGACGCCTACAATGAGCAGTTCTTC
TRBV29-1,NA,TRBJ2-7,NA,CSVVSNSYEQYF,TGCAGCGTTGTGAGTAACTCCTACGAGCAGTACTTC
TRBV14,NA,TRBJ2-5,NA,CASSQGQLQETQYF,TGTGCCAGCAGCCAGGGACAACTCCAAGAGACCCAGTACTTC
TRBV18,NA,TRBJ1-1,NA,CASSPPSGYGANTEAFF,TGTGCCAGCTCACCACCGTCAGGGTATGGTGCGAACACTGAAGCTTTCTTT
TRBV2,NA,TRBJ1-3,NA,CASSEVDPGNGNTIYF,TGTGCCAGCAGTGAGGTGGACCCAGGGAACGGAAACACCATATATTTT
TRBV4-2,TRBD2,TRBJ2-3,many,CASSQDGGGSTDTQYF,TGTGCCAGCAGCCAAGATGGGGGGGGGAGCACAGATACGCAGTATTTT
TRBV4-1,NA,TRBJ1-2,NA,CASSQDVGFSSGYTF,TGCGCCAGCAGCCAAGATGTGGGATTTTCGTCTGGCTACACCTTC
TRBV27,NA,TRBJ1-5,NA,CASSPDLFSNQPQHF,TGTGCCAGCAGTCCAGACCTTTTTAGCAATCAGCCCCAGCATTTT
TRBV30,NA,TRBJ2-7,once,CAWMGAREQYF,TGTGCCTGGATGGGGGCTCGGGAGCAGTACTTC
TRBV5-8,NA,TRBJ1-2,NA,CASSLDRIYGYTF,TGTGCCAGCAGCCTAGACAGGATTTATGGCTACACCTTC
TRBV19,TRBD1,TRBJ2-5,few,CASSRTGGETQYF,TGTGCCAGTAGTCGGACAGGGGGAGAGACCCAGTACTTC
TRBV7-9,NA,TRBJ1-5,NA,CASSFDGLGGPQHF,TGTGCCAGCAGCTTTGATGGCCTCGGGGGACCCCAGCATTTT
TRBV5-6,NA,TRBJ1-4,NA,CASSLSATNEKLFF,TGTGCCAGCAGCTTGTCTGCAACTAATGAAAAACTGTTTTTT
TRBV19,NA,TRBJ1-3,NA,CASSIQDSGNTIYF,TGTGCCAGTAGTATCCAGGACTCTGGAAACACCATATATTTT
TRBV30,NA,TRBJ2-5,NA,CAWSVGGTQETQYF,TGTGCCTGGAGTGTAGGGGGGACCCAAGAGACCCAGTACTTC
TRBV25-1,NA,TRBJ1-2,NA,CASSPDLGYGYTF,TGTGCCAGCAGTCCAGACCTGGGGTACGGCTACACCTTC
TRBV2,NA,TRBJ1-4,NA,CASRVEKLFF,TGTGCCAGCAGGGTTGAAAAACTGTTTTTT
TRBV30,NA,TRBJ1-6,NA,CAWKVGIPYNSPLHF,TGTGCCTGGAAAGTGGGGATCCCCTATAATTCACCCCTCCACTTT
TRBV20-1,NA,TRBJ2-3,NA,CSATSDTQYF,TGCAGTGCCACTAGTGACACGCAGTATTTT
TRBV30,TRBD2,TRBJ2-7,once,CAWSVAGYEQYF,TGTGCCTGGAGTGTAGCGGGGTACGAGCAGTACTTC
TRBV6-6,NA,TRBJ1-4,NA,CASSYGPRGGEKLFF,TGTGCCAGCAGTTACGGCCCCAGGGGCGGCGAAAAACTGTTTTTT
TRBV10-3,NA,TRBJ2-7,once,CAISDRGEQYF,TGTGCCATCAGTGACCGGGGGGAGCAGTACTTC
TRBV29-1,NA,TRBJ1-1,NA,CSVGLETGSMNTEAFF,TGCAGCGTTGGCCTAGAGACAGGTTCCATGAACACTGAAGCTTTCTTT
TRBV6-5,NA,TRBJ1-6,NA,CASSYSRGDPSPLHF,TGTGCCAGCAGTTACTCTCGGGGAGATCCCTCACCCCTCCACTTT
TRBV6-5,TRBD1,TRBJ1-2,few,CASSRDRVDGYTF,TGTGCCAGCAGCCGGGACAGGGTCGATGGCTACACCTTC
TRBV7-9,TRBD2,TRBJ2-7,NA,CASSSGLTTYEQYF,TGTGCCAGCAGCTCGGGACTAACCACCTACGAGCAGTACTTC
TRBV4-2,TRBD2,TRBJ2-5,NA,CASSQSPSGGETQYF,TGTGCCAGCAGCCAAAGCCCTAGCGGGGGAGAGACCCAGTACTTC
TRBV19,NA,TRBJ1-1,NA,CASIRAPEAFF,TGTGCCAGTATTCGGGCCCCTGAAGCTTTCTTT
TRBV5-1,NA,TRBJ2-7,NA,CASSLTAVEEQYF,TGCGCCAGCAGCTTAACGGCTGTGGAGGAGCAGTACTTC
TRBV4-1,NA,TRBJ2-2,NA,CASSQEGPRTGELFF,TGCGCCAGCAGCCAGGAGGGACCGAGGACCGGGGAGCTGTTTTTT
TRBV19,TRBD1,TRBJ1-2,few,CASRGGPNYGYTF,TGTGCCAGCAGGGGGGGCCCGAACTATGGCTACACCTTC
TRBV4-2,NA,TRBJ1-3,NA,CASSQDPEGSGNTIYF,TGTGCCAGCAGCCAAGATCCAGAGGGGTCTGGAAACACCATATATTTT
TRBV18,NA,TRBJ1-1,NA,CASAAGNTEAFF,TGTGCCAGCGCGGCAGGGAACACTGAAGCTTTCTTT
TRBV4-2,NA,TRBJ1-1,NA,CASSQDRAKNTEAFF,TGTGCCAGCAGCCAAGATCGGGCCAAGAACACTGAAGCTTTCTTT